Listed below are T cell receptor beta chains from one sample, sequenced in a study of cytomegalovirus exposure and HLA in healthy donors. Clones were sequenced by immunoSEQ multiplex PCR, and TCRdb holds only the in-frame ones, with some missing. This sample carries more than 150,000 clones, roughly 79% of them seen once, and the ten largest clones take 7%. Sequences were obtained from PBMCs. The receptors stem from a woman aged 40 to 50 in good health and CMV-seropositive. The conserved cysteine and the conserved F or W are not part of the CDR3 here.

v_gene	CDR3aa
TRBV28	ASSFSGPRDYGYT
TRBV2	ASSARDRGRGNTIY
TRBV19	ASSIPGTGANYGYT
TRBV27	ASSFTVSSDTGELF
TRBV9	ASSVVVGTEAF
TRBV4-2	ASSQGGDRTKNEQF
TRBV7-2	ASSISGTGYQPQH
TRBV28	ASSLSRSRPTNEKLF
TRBV10-3	AISRRATNHEQY
TRBV19	ASSLERNSPLH
TRBV27	ASSYGGTNEKLF
TRBV4-2	ASSQEGSDLVKLF
TRBV9	ASRGPGQGYNEQF
TRBV27	ASSSGGYGYT
TRBV6-1	ASTGQYTEAF
TRBV4-2	ASSQVGAHRTEAF
TRBV10-2	ASSETPLAGPNQETQY
TRBV6-5	ASSYSAGKNYEQY
TRBV30	AWTVKPGQGNAPLH
TRBV7-2	ASSLVGGLQTYEQY
TRBV6-4	ASSERLAGTTGELF
TRBV6-5	ASSSQGVPYEQY
TRBV2	ASSRLAGGRETQY
TRBV5-4	ASRIRGSGSPLH
TRBV19	ASSISRPGTGNGYT
TRBV5-6	ASSLISGQLYGYT
TRBV4-1	ASSQVGASTDTQY
TRBV6-1	ASKESGSYNEQF
TRBV6-1	ASSWERGTQY
TRBV7-9	ASSSTPTTGYGYT
TRBV30	AWSVRAGTANTEAF
TRBV2	ASRGTSGGEQF
TRBV5-4	ASSASASRATGELF
TRBV5-1	ASSLFPGQDNQPQH
TRBV29-1	SVEISGNEQF